This T cell receptor beta chain was obtained from a study of T cells in Graves' hyperthyroidism and ophthalmopathy. Study conclusions and caveats: In blood, most of the thyroid clonotypes expanded above 0.001 were also present.

Clinicians diagnosed patients from clinical symptoms, serum thyroxine and TRAb, thyroid ultrasound and orbital computed tomography. The CDR3 is 16 residues long. From germline, CDR1 is KGHDR and CDR2 SFDVKD. Trimming cost V 9 bases and J 5 bases, with 23 bases left between them. Only a few counts were recorded for this clonotype. The antigen is unknown. Regions amplified from RNA transcripts were the TCR beta CDR3 regions. The TCR CDR3 first-round RT-PCR relied on the HTBI primer set. TCRdb independently ran MiXCR on the multiplex PCR reads; one entry per CDR3 protein. The repertoire consists of hundreds of thousands of distinct CDR3 sequences, with about 13% occurring once and the leading ten covering 30% to 40%.

The origin of this receptor is a woman aged 40 to 55 with Graves' ophthalmopathy. The material sequenced was blood. This chain joins TRBV24-1 and TRBJ2-3, with TRBD2 as a possible D gene (7 bases). The CDR3 DNA follows: TGTGCCACCGGGGGAGGGGGGCCAGGGACCGGAGATACGCAGTATTTT. This codes for CATGGGGPGTGDTQYF.